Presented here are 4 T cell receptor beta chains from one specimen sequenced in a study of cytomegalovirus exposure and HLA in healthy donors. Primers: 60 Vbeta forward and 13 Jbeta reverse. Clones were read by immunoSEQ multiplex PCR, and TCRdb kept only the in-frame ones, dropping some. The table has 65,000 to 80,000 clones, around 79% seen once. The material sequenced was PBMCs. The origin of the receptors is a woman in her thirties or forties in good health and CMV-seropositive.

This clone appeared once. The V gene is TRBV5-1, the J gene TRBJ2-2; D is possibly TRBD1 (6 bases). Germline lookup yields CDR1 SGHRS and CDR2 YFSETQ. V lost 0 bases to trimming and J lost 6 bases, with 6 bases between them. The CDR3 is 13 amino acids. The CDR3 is CASSLEGAGELFF. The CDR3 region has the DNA TGCGCCAGCAGCTTGGAGGGGGCCGGGGAGCTGTTTTTT.

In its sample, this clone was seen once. CDR3 DNA: TGTGCCAGCAGCAAGTTAGCGGGTAACACCGGGGAGCTGTTTTTT. The encoded protein is CASSKLAGNTGELFF. The V call is TRBV5-6, the J call TRBJ2-2; 7 bases align to TRBD2. Germline V gives CDR1 SGHDT, CDR2 YYEEEE. The trim removed 4 bases at V and 2 bases at J, leaving 5 bases unmatched. The CDR3 runs to 15 residues.

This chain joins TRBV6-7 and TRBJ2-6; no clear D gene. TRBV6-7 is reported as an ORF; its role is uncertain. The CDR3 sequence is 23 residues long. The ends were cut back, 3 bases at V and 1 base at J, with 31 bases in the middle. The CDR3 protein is CASSYPLHGSFFLSRSGANVLTF. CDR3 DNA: TGTGCCAGCAGTTATCCCCTCCACGGGTCGTTCTTCTTAAGTCGGTCTGGGGCCAACGTCCTGACTTTC.

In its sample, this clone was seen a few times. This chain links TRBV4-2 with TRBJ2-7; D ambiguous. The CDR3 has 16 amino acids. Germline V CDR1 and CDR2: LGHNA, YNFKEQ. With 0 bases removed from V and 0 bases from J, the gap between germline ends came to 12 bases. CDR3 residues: CASSQEVAESSYEQYF. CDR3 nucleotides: TGTGCCAGCAGCCAAGAAGTGGCGGAAAGCTCCTACGAGCAGTACTTC.